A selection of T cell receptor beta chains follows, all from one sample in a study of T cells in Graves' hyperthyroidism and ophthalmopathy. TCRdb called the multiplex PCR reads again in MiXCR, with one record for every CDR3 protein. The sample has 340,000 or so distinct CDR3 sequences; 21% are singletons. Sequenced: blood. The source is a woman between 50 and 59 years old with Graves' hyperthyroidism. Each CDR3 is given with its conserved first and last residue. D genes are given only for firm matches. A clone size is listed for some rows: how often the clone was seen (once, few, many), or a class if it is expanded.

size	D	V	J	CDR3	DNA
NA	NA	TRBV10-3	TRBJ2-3	CAIRDRQRDTQYF	TGTGCCATCAGGGACAGACAACGGGATACGCAGTATTTT
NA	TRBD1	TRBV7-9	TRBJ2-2	CASSRGQTTGTGELFF	TGTGCCAGCAGCAGGGGACAGACGACGGGCACCGGGGAGCTGTTTTTT
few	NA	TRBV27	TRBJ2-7	CASSAVGTSFYEQYF	TGTGCCAGCAGTGCCGTCGGGACATCTTTCTACGAGCAGTACTTC
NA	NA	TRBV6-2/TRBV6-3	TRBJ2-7	CASRKGASYEQYF	TGTGCCAGCAGAAAGGGAGCTTCCTACGAGCAGTACTTC
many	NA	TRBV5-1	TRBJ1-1	CASSLPGQHGREAFF	TGCGCCAGCAGCTTGCCGGGACAACATGGTCGTGAAGCTTTCTTT
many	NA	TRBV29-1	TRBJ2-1	CSVISPASSYNEQFF	TGCAGCGTTATTTCACCCGCGAGCTCCTACAATGAGCAGTTCTTC
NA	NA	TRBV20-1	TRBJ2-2	CSASGWGLDTGELFF	TGCAGTGCTAGTGGTTGGGGATTGGACACCGGGGAGCTGTTTTTT
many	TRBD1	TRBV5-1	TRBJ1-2	CASSPRTGEDYGYTF	TGCGCCAGCAGCCCTCGGACAGGGGAGGACTATGGCTACACCTTC
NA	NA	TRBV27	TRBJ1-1	CASSFKSGNTEAFF	TGTGCCAGCAGTTTCAAGTCGGGGAACACTGAAGCTTTCTTT
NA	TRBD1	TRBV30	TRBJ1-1	CAWSALGTGEAFF	TGTGCCTGGAGCGCTCTCGGGACAGGGGAAGCTTTCTTT
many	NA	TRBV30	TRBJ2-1	CAWRATLGPRTNQFF	TGTGCCTGGAGAGCTACCCTCGGACCCCGAACTAACCAGTTCTTC
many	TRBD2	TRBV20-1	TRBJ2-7	CSARDPTGRRGGNYEQYF	TGCAGTGCTAGAGATCCCACAGGGAGACGGGGGGGGAACTACGAGCAGTACTTC
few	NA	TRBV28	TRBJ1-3	CASSRYGGQGNTIYF	TGTGCCAGCAGCCGATACGGGGGGCAGGGAAACACCATATATTTT
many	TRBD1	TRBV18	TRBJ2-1	CASSPPRTGVNEQFF	TGTGCCAGCTCACCACCTCGGACAGGGGTCAATGAGCAGTTCTTC
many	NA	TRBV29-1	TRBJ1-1	CSARGAGTEAFF	TGCAGCGCCCGGGGCGCCGGCACTGAAGCTTTCTTT
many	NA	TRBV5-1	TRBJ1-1	CASSLAGTANTEAFF	TGCGCCAGCAGCTTGGCCGGGACCGCGAACACTGAAGCTTTCTTT
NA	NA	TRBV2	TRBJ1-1	CASSRTHLNTEAFF	TGTGCCAGCAGTAGGACTCATCTGAACACTGAAGCTTTCTTT
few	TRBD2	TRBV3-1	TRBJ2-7	CASSLERGSYEQYF	TGTGCCAGCAGCCTGGAGCGGGGGTCCTACGAGCAGTACTTC
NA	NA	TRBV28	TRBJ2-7	CASGWNEQYF	TGTGCCAGCGGATGGAACGAGCAGTACTTC
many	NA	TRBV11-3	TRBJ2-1	CASSLVLGRGRSNEQFF	TGTGCCAGCAGCTTAGTCCTCGGACGGGGACGGAGCAATGAGCAGTTCTTC
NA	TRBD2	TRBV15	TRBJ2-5	CATSRDVPSGKETQYF	TGTGCCACCAGCAGAGATGTACCTAGCGGGAAAGAGACCCAGTACTTC
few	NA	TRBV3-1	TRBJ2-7	CASSQDSRGAYEQYF	TGTGCCAGCAGCCAAGATTCCAGGGGCGCCTACGAGCAGTACTTC
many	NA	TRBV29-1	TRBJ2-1	CSVVGSSYNEQFF	TGCAGCGTTGTTGGGAGCTCCTACAATGAGCAGTTCTTC